The entry that follows covers one T cell receptor beta chain sequence. There is no known antigen for this receptor. No much larger clone exists at a distance of one base, and base qualities are not known. The data derive from a study of T cell responses to AZD1222 COVID-19 vaccine (dated by TCRdb to the early 2020s). With regard to the full study: AZD1222 recipients whose second dose came at about 4 weeks and those whose second dose came at about 12 weeks were combined into one group, since spike-specific TCR depth and breadth did not differ between the two schedules. A total of over 230 trial participants underwent TCR sequencing, of whom about 200 had received two doses of AZD1222 and some 26 had received two doses of the MenACWY control vaccine. Trial participants were enrolled by age into subgroups of 18-55, 56-69 and 70-plus years, and about 150, 27 and 61 TCR-sequenced participants, respectively, were included in these subgroups.

The CDR3 regions of human TCRbeta chains were analyzed by immunosequencing. Regarding the original processing steps: Repertoire TCRs were matched against a reference library of SARS-CoV-2-specific TCRs generated with the MIRA antigen-specificity platform. Breadth was defined as the fraction of unique TCRs that were SARS-CoV-2-associated, and depth was defined as the fraction of total T cells that were SARS-CoV-2-associated. Using the MIRA data, each spike-specific TCR was assigned both to the spike region to which the TCR was reactive and to a CD4 or CD8 class. Log10-transformed breadth and depth values were compared by one-way ANOVA with Sidak's multiple comparisons tests. The table was pulled from immuneACCESS by TCRdb, which kept in-frame rearrangements only. Such tables lose some clones; where checked, under half of the loss comes from unresolved V genes, and the rest has no known cause. That table gives V, J and clone size, and the DNA gave D and trimming. Within this sample are some 130,000 clones, with roughly 90% of them counted one time only. About 6% of the sample goes to the ten largest clones.

On the study overall, not on this receptor specifically: The vaccine-associated CD4 TCRs covered the entire spike protein, and the dominant responses fell in regions 160-218 and 743-854. Because no samples from the day 14 peak response were available, repertoires could be characterized only after the peak T cell response. Conclusions about previously exposed vaccinees were limited because only six AZD1222 recipients were SARS-CoV-2 seropositive at baseline. The 56-69-year group was small, and its depth increase did not reach significance, likely because of low power. Participants were mostly white British and included more females than males, and it was suggested by the authors that clonal diversity may have been underestimated. Spike-specific TCR breadth and depth rose significantly after two AZD1222 doses compared with day 0 and with MenACWY recipients. Reportedly, close to half of the unique spike-specific TCRs recognized epitopes lying outside the regions that are mutated in the B.1.351 and B.1.1.7 variants.

What this sample's time point label stands for: baseline before first vaccination. Samples from vaccinated people were obtained from the UK trials COV001 and COV002, which included a single-blind randomized controlled phase 2/3 trial of AZD1222 (ChAdOx1 nCoV-19) in healthy adults. For TCRbeta chain sequencing, PBMC samples were collected from trial participants at day 0 and at day 28 after the second dose. This TCR derives from an adult in good health. The material sequenced was peripheral blood, taken on day 0 of AZD1222 vaccination.

The DNA reads as follows: TGTGCCAGCAGCGGAACCGGGACGGTCTTGGGCTACACCTTC. Translation gives CASSGTGTVLGYTF. The chain uses TRBV7-8 and TRBJ1-2; TRBD1 is a weak D gene call, 5 bases matching. CDR1 SGHVS and CDR2 FQNEAQ were looked up in the germline V gene. The CDR3 holds 14 amino acids from the cysteine to the phenylalanine. The CDR3 DNA has 42 bases and is translated from base 1. V and J lose 5 bases and 8 bases, and a span of 18 bases separates them.